Below, 32 T cell receptor beta chains from the same sample are listed, as sequenced in a study of T cells in Graves' hyperthyroidism and ophthalmopathy. It was RNA transcripts that yielded the amplified TCR beta CDR3 regions. Primed by the HTBI set, a first-round RT-PCR was run on the TCR CDR3. TCRdb re-analysed the multiplex PCR reads in MiXCR, keeping a single row per CDR3 protein. The sample contains approximately 380,000 distinct CDR3 sequences, 15% to 20% of which appear only once. Sample: blood. Receptor source: a woman aged 18 to 35 with Graves' hyperthyroidism.

This clonotype was counted ten times or more. The chain couples TRBV2 to TRBJ1-5, with no clear D. The germline gives CDR1 SNHLY, CDR2 FYNNEI. The V and J ends lost 3 bases and 7 bases respectively, with 10 bases between them. The CDR3 covers 13 residues. The CDR3: CASSEGIGQPQHF. DNA of the CDR3: TGTGCCAGCAGTGAGGGGATAGGACAGCCCCAGCATTTT.

This clonotype was detected ten times or more. The rearrangement joins TRBV24-1 to TRBJ1-2; perhaps TRBD1 as D (5 bases). Trimming pared 2 bases from V and 6 bases from J, leaving 12 bases between. The CDR3 sequence is 14 residues long. Germline V gene sequence: CDR1 KGHDR, CDR2 SFDVKD. CDR3 nucleotide sequence: TGTGCCACCAGTGATTCCCAGGGCTCCCATGGCTACACCTTC. As protein: CATSDSQGSHGYTF.

A word on this clonotype: Because the CDR3 is missing its conserved closing phenylalanine or tryptophan, this is likely a read error. The V and J genes are TRBV28 and TRBJ2-7; D call uncertain. V lost 6 bases to trimming and J lost 7 bases, with 16 bases between them. Per the germline V gene, CDR1 is MDHEN and CDR2 is SYDVKM. The length of the CDR3 is 13 residues. The CDR3 sequence: CASSQVASGEQYS. The CDR3 DNA follows: TGTGCCAGCAGCCAAGTCGCCAGTGGGGAGCAGTACTCC.

This clonotype was picked up many times. The rearrangement uses TRBV6-1 and TRBJ1-6; D is unresolved. Germline V gives CDR1 MNHNS, CDR2 SASEGT. V lost 2 bases and J lost 10, with 15 bases in between. The CDR3 has 15 amino acids. As DNA, the CDR3 is TGTGCCAGCAGTGAATGGGGTCCGGGTGAGTCACCCCTCCACTTT. The encoded protein is CASSEWGPGESPLHF.

This clonotype has a count of ten or more. V gene TRBV3-1 combines with J gene TRBJ1-5; the D is unclear. Germline CDR1 is LGHDT and CDR2 is YNNKEL (reference sequence). This CDR3 region has 13 residues. Between the trimmed V and J ends, which lost 0 bases and 7 bases, there was a span of 7 bases. DNA of the CDR3: TGTGCCAGCAGCCAAGATAGGGTCCAGCCCCAGCATTTT. Its translation: CASSQDRVQPQHF. Looking up the rest from reference TRBV3-1 and TRBJ1-5 gives the full variable domain: DTAVSQTPKYLVTQMGNDKSIKCEQNLGHDTMYWYKQDSKKFLKIMFSYNNKELIINETVPNRFSPKSPDKAHLNLHINSLELGDSAVYFCASSQDRVQPQHFGDGTRLSIL.

Many counts were recorded for this clonotype. V gene TRBV5-1 combines with J gene TRBJ2-7, with D tentatively TRBD1 (6 bases). Germline values: CDR1 SGHRS, CDR2 YFSETQ. There are 14 residues in the CDR3. V was shortened by 4 bases and J by 7 bases, with 18 bases between the two germline ends. The CDR3 sequence is CASSPPTGFEEQYF. The CDR3 nucleotides read TGCGCCAGCAGCCCTCCAACAGGGTTTGAGGAGCAGTACTTC. Using reference TRBV5-1 and TRBJ2-7 for the parts outside the CDR3, the full variable domain is KAGVTQTPRYLIKTRGQQVTLSCSPISGHRSVSWYQQTPGQGLQFLFEYFSETQRNKGNFPGRFSGRQFSNSRSEMNVSTLELGDSALYLCASSPPTGFEEQYFGPGTRLTVT.

Here the CDR3 DNA reads TGTGCTAGTGGTTTGGTACATTCCCAGCGGGGGTTCCAAGAGACCCAGTACTTC. Translating it yields CASGLVHSQRGFQETQYF. The J gene is TRBJ2-5, the V gene TRBV12-5, with 8 bases identical to TRBD2. The CDR3 runs to 18 residues. Germline CDR1 reads LGHNT; CDR2 reads FRNRAP. After removal of 0 bases from V and 1 base from J, the junction contained 10 bases not matched to a gene.

This clonotype was seen many times. The V call is TRBV10-3, the J call TRBJ1-1; possible D gene TRBD1, 6 bases. Germline-derived CDR1 and CDR2 are ENHRY and SYGVKD. CDR3 size: 13 residues. V shed 6 bases and J shed 1 base, with 9 bases lying between them. CDR3 loop: CAIRGAGNTEAFF. The CDR3 DNA follows: TGTGCCATCAGGGGGGCAGGGAACACTGAAGCTTTCTTT.

This clonotype appeared many times. This chain links TRBV9 with TRBJ2-7; D possibly uses TRBD1 or TRBD2 (8 bases each). The CDR3 length is 15 residues. Trimming removed 4 bases at V and 6 bases at J, with 20 bases between. Germline V gives CDR1 SGDLS, CDR2 YYNGEE. CDR3 sequence (DNA): TGTGCCAGCAGCTCGGGGGGGGGACAGGCCGCCGAGCAGTACTTC. Translated: CASSSGGGQAAEQYF.

In this sample, this clonotype turned up many times. The chain combines TRBV6-5 with TRBJ1-1; D perhaps matches TRBD1 (6 bases). V lost 7 bases and J lost 5, with 11 bases in between. CDR3 length: 12 residues. Germline V gene data show CDR1 as MNHEY and CDR2 as SVGAGI. The CDR3 DNA sequence: TGTGCCAGCACCTACAGGGTAACTGAAGCTTTCTTT. It is translated as CASTYRVTEAFF.

This chain links TRBV6-1 with TRBJ1-1, with no clear D. Trimming pared 5 bases from V and 7 bases from J, leaving 14 bases between. CDR1 MNHNS and CDR2 SASEGT come from the germline V gene. This CDR3 contains 13 residues. In DNA form, the CDR3 reads TGTGCCAGCAGTCTTATGTCAGGATATGAAGCTTTCTTT. Amino acid sequence: CASSLMSGYEAFF.

At least ten counts were recorded for this clonotype. This chain uses TRBV11-2 with TRBJ2-7; 12 bases line up with TRBD2. The CDR3 consists of 16 residues. Germline assignment: CDR1 SGHAT and CDR2 FQNNGV. V shed 5 bases and J 0 bases; nucleotides not matched to a gene: 5. The CDR3 coding sequence is TGTGCCAGCAGCCTCGGACTAGCGGGGAACTCCTACGAGCAGTACTTC. Amino acids: CASSLGLAGNSYEQYF.

The chain couples TRBV18 to TRBJ1-3, with 7 bases fitting TRBD1. Germline-derived CDR1 and CDR2 are KGHSH and LQKENI. Unmatched junction bases numbered 7, after V lost 1 base and J lost 4 bases. The CDR3 runs 16 residues. CDR3 residues: CASSPLSGTEGNTIYF. The CDR3 DNA reads as TGTGCCAGCTCACCACTCTCGGGGACAGAAGGAAACACCATATATTTT.

The chain employs TRBV2 and TRBJ2-7; 8 nucleotides align to TRBD2. CDR1 is SNHLY and CDR2 is FYNNEI in the germline V gene. This CDR3 is 18 amino acids long. V was pared by 0 bases and J by 0 bases, with 10 bases of the junction left unmatched. CDR3 DNA sequence: TGTGCCAGCAGTGAAGCGCTTCGGCGGGGGGCCAGCTCCTACGAGCAGTACTTC. Protein: CASSEALRRGASSYEQYF.

This clonotype has a count of ten or more. This chain connects TRBV28 to TRBJ1-2; D call uncertain. V was cut by 6 bases and J by 2 bases, with 13 bases left in between. CDR3 length: 14 residues. The germline CDR1 and CDR2 sequences are MDHEN and SYDVKM. CDR3 sequence: CASRPGMVNYGYTF. The CDR3 DNA reads TGTGCCAGCAGGCCGGGGATGGTGAACTATGGCTACACCTTC.

This clonotype was seen a handful of times. The V and J genes are TRBV12-3 or TRBV12-4 and TRBJ2-7; D unclear. The CDR3 is 13 residues long. Trimming stripped 2 bases from V and 4 bases from J, with 9 bases between. The CDR3 is CASSLSANYEQYF. The CDR3 region has the DNA TGTGCCAGCAGTTTATCGGCCAATTACGAGCAGTACTTC.

There are a few counts of this clonotype. This chain joins TRBV7-6 and TRBJ1-2; the match to TRBD1 covers 10 bases. Germline CDR1 reads SGHVS; CDR2 reads FNYEAQ. This CDR3 is 16 amino acids long. Germline trimming cut 1 base from V and 6 bases from J; bases unmatched to any gene: 8. This CDR3 is CASSLGTGGPRDGYTF. DNA for the CDR3: TGTGCCAGCAGCTTAGGGACAGGGGGTCCCAGGGATGGCTACACCTTC.

The chain carries TRBV29-1 and TRBJ2-2; a possible D gene is TRBD1 (6 bases). Trimming left V 6 bases short and J 6 bases short, with 17 bases between. Per germline, CDR1 SQVTM and CDR2 ANQGSEA. The CDR3 runs 14 residues. The CDR3 loop is CSVRQAHGAGELFF. CDR3 coding DNA: TGCAGCGTCCGACAGGCCCACGGGGCCGGGGAGCTGTTTTTT.

This clonotype was counted a few times. This chain connects TRBV19 to TRBJ1-1, with D possibly being TRBD1 (5 bases). This CDR3 spans 16 amino acids. Trimming pared 3 bases from V and 1 base from J, leaving 15 bases between. The germline V gene has CDR1 LNHDA and CDR2 SQIVND (reference sequence). CDR3: CASSIGAGRTNTEAFF. The CDR3 bases are TGTGCCAGTAGTATCGGGGCAGGGAGAACGAACACTGAAGCTTTCTTT.

This clonotype was seen at least ten times. The chain links TRBV6-5 to TRBJ1-5; TRBD1 matches at 7 bases. This CDR3 is 13 amino acids long. Germline V gives CDR1 MNHEY, CDR2 SVGAGI. V trimming: 7 bases; J trimming: 7 bases; junction bases outside the gene matches: 7. For the CDR3, the DNA is TGTGCCAGCACCCCGACAGGGTGGCAGCCCCAGCATTTT. It translates to CASTPTGWQPQHF.

Regarding this clonotype: A junction end diverges from the germline sequence, so it may reflect a read error. The J gene is TRBJ2-7, the V gene TRBV5-6, with 9 bases matching TRBD1. The CDR3 runs to 12 residues. Germline-derived CDR1 and CDR2 are SGHDT and YYEEEE. CDR3 sequence: CASSLSGDRARF. Here the CDR3 DNA reads TGTGCCAGCAGCCTCTCGGGGGACAGGGCGCGATTC.

This clonotype was counted at least ten times. V gene TRBV12-3 or TRBV12-4 combines with J gene TRBJ1-2, with 7 positions matching TRBD1. This CDR3 spans 13 amino acids. V was clipped by 8 bases and J by 4 bases; unmatched bases: 7. The CDR3 DNA reads TGTGCCAGCGGCAAGACAGGGCTCTATGGCTACACCTTC. Translation gives CASGKTGLYGYTF.

This clonotype has ten or more counts. The chain carries TRBV7-3 and TRBJ2-5; D may be TRBD2 (5 bases). This CDR3 region has 16 residues. Trimming took off 2 bases at V and 2 bases at J, with 15 bases between the two ends. Germline lookup yields CDR1 SGHTA and CDR2 FQGTGA. The CDR3 sequence: CASSLGGRPSQETQYF. The CDR3 DNA is TGTGCCAGCAGCTTAGGAGGTCGGCCCTCGCAAGAGACCCAGTACTTC.

There are many counts of this clonotype. V is TRBV12-3 or TRBV12-4 and J is TRBJ2-7; a possible D gene is TRBD2 (5 bases). The V end lost 5 bases, the J end lost 2 bases, and 7 bases lay between the germline ends. This CDR3 spans 12 amino acids. DNA for the CDR3: TGTGCCAGCAGTCACGGGGCCTACGAGCAGTACTTC. It translates to CASSHGAYEQYF.

This chain connects TRBV4-1 to TRBJ1-2; the D gene is possibly TRBD1 (5 bases). CDR1 MGHRA and CDR2 YSYEKL come from the germline V gene. V was cut by 3 bases and J by 8 bases, with 13 bases left in between. The CDR3 consists of 13 residues. CDR3 protein: CASSQRDGRGYTF. CDR3 nucleotide sequence: TGCGCCAGCAGCCAGAGGGACGGTCGAGGCTACACCTTC.

The table lists this clonotype with many counts. This rearrangement joins TRBV2 to TRBJ2-7; TRBD1 aligns across 9 bases. This CDR3 region has 15 residues. Germline values: CDR1 SNHLY, CDR2 FYNNEI. V lost 1 base to trimming and J lost 4 bases; unmatched junction nucleotides: 5. CDR3 nucleotide sequence: TGTGCCAGCAGTGAAGTGGGACAGGGCAGTTACGAGCAGTACTTC. Encoded protein: CASSEVGQGSYEQYF.

The sample holds many counts of this clonotype. V and J are TRBV12-3 or TRBV12-4 and TRBJ1-1; D gene uncertain. V was pared by 2 bases and J by 5 bases, with 6 bases between. The CDR3 is 12 amino acids. CDR3 DNA: TGTGCCAGCAGTTTATTGGGTACTGAAGCTTTCTTT. It codes for CASSLLGTEAFF.

This clonotype was observed a few times. This chain joins TRBV5-1 and TRBJ2-5, with D tentatively TRBD1 (6 bases). The V gene's germline CDR1 is SGHRS and CDR2 YFSETQ. V lost 2 bases to trimming and J lost 2 bases, with 16 bases between them. CDR3 length equals 16 residues. CDR3 sequence reads: CASSFPRGGSQETQYF. Written as DNA, the CDR3 is TGCGCCAGCAGCTTCCCTCGAGGGGGTTCACAAGAGACCCAGTACTTC.

This clonotype was counted at least ten times. V gene TRBV20-1 combines with J gene TRBJ1-5; D may be TRBD1 (6 bases). Germline V gene sequence: CDR1 DFQATT, CDR2 SNEGSKA (reference sequence). V lost 4 bases, J lost 2 bases, and 6 bases lay in between. The CDR3 totals 12 residues. This CDR3 reads CSANRGNQPQHF. CDR3 DNA sequence: TGCAGTGCTAACAGGGGCAATCAGCCCCAGCATTTT.

This clonotype was seen at least ten times. The chain is built from TRBV2 and TRBJ1-5, with D perhaps TRBD1 (5 bases). V was shortened by 6 bases and J by 4 bases, with 13 bases between the two germline ends. The CDR3 runs to 14 residues. Looked up from germline, CDR1 is SNHLY and CDR2 is FYNNEI. CDR3 region: CASSGGDLNQPQHF. In nucleotides, the CDR3 is TGTGCCAGCAGCGGCGGGGACCTAAATCAGCCCCAGCATTTT.

This clonotype has at least ten counts. The rearrangement links TRBV20-1 to TRBJ2-7, with D perhaps assigned TRBD1 or TRBD2 (6 bases each). The CDR3 is made up of 14 amino acids. The germline V gene has CDR1 DFQATT and CDR2 SNEGSKA (reference sequence). Trimming pared 6 bases from V and 2 bases from J, leaving 17 bases between. Here the CDR3 reads CSAGGGDTAYEQYF. The CDR3 DNA is TGCAGTGCCGGGGGCGGGGATACGGCCTACGAGCAGTACTTC.

CDR3 coding DNA: TGTGCCAGCAGCTTAGAGGAAGGGGGCTATGGCTACACCTTC. It yields the protein CASSLEEGGYGYTF. The V gene is TRBV7-2, the J gene TRBJ1-2, with D possibly TRBD1 on 6 matching bases. Trimming removed 1 base from V and 4 bases from J, with 10 bases in between. This CDR3 region has 14 residues. Germline V lookup: CDR1 SGHTA, CDR2 FQGNSA. The whole variable domain, filled in from reference TRBV7-2 and TRBJ1-2, reads GAGVSQSPSNKVTEKGKDVELRCDPISGHTALYWYRQSLGQGLEFLIYFQGNSAPDKSGLPSDRFSAERTGGSVSTLTIQRTQQEDSAVYLCASSLEEGGYGYTFGSGTRLTVV.